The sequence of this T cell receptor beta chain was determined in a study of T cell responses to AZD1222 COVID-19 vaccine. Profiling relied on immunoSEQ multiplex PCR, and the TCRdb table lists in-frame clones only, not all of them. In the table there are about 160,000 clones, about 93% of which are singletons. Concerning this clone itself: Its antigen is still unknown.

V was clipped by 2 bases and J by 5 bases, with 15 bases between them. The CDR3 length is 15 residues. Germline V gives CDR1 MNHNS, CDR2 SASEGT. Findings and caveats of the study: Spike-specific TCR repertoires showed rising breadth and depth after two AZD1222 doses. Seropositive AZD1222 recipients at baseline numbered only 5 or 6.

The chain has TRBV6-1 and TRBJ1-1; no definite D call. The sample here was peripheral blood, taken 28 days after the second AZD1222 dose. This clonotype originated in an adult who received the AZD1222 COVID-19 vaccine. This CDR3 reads CASSELGPRRTEAFF. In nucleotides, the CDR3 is TGTGCCAGCAGTGAATTGGGTCCCCGGAGGACTGAAGCTTTCTTT.